The 28 T cell receptor beta chains listed next were all sequenced from one sample in a study of CXCR3-negative and CXCR3-positive naive CD8 T cells. Regarding the study as a whole: Researchers report that CXCR3-positive naive cells carry more hydrophobic TRB CDR3s than CXCR3-negative naive cells.

These receptors have no known antigen. UMI labels and 5' RACE were used to prepare the TRB cDNA libraries. For each CDR3 protein, TCRdb gives one entry from its re-call of the 5' RACE reads, without DNA. Across around 140,000 distinct CDR3 sequences, the top ten clones capture 0.4% to 0.5% of the sample. The sample was naive CXCR3+ CD8+ T cells from blood. Subset meaning: CD45RO-CCR7+CD27+CD95- naive CD8+ T cells expressing CXCR3 (TNR3+). The receptors were gathered from a human donor in good health. Some clones in this sample may be carry-over from other donors' samples.

The rearrangement joins TRBV29-1 to TRBJ2-5; the TRBD2 assignment by TCRdb is unverifiable without DNA. This CDR3 region has 12 residues. CDR1 SQVTM and CDR2 ANQGSEA come from the germline V gene. CDR3 residues: CSVEEEEETQYF.

The chain couples TRBV12-3 or TRBV12-4 to TRBJ2-2. There are 13 residues in the CDR3. This CDR3 is CASSQTVTGELFF.

The chain joins TRBV4-1 to TRBJ2-7; TCRdb proposes TRBD1, but this gene call is untestable without DNA. Germline-derived CDR1 and CDR2 are MGHRA and YSYEKL. CDR3 size: 14 residues. The chain's CDR3 is CASSQGDSGNEQYF.

The rearrangement uses TRBV4-2 and TRBJ1-6; absent DNA, TCRdb's TRBD1 call cannot be checked. The CDR3 length is 15 residues. In germline, CDR1 is LGHNA, CDR2 YNFKEQ. The CDR3 loop is CASSHSVGVNSPLHF.

The chain recombines TRBV7-9 with TRBJ2-1; the D gene TCRdb calls, TRBD1, cannot be checked with no DNA. CDR1 is SEHNR and CDR2 is FQNEAQ in the germline V gene (reference sequence). This CDR3 has 14 amino acids. The chain's CDR3 is CASSLVGDYNEQFF. The full variable domain, its missing parts supplied by reference TRBV7-9 and TRBJ2-1, is DTGVSQNPRHKITKRGQNVTFRCDPISEHNRLYWYRQTLGQGPEFLTYFQNEAQLEKSRLLSDRFSAERPKGSFSTLEIQRTEQGDSAMYLCASSLVGDYNEQFFGPGTRLTVL.

The rearrangement links TRBV7-9 to TRBJ2-7. Germline V gene data show CDR1 as SEHNR and CDR2 as FQNEAQ (reference sequence). This CDR3 is built from 12 residues. The CDR3 spells CASSAPSYEQYF.

The chain links TRBV11-2 to TRBJ2-5. This CDR3 has 14 residues. Per germline, CDR1 SGHAT and CDR2 FQNNGV. The CDR3: CASSLVLSQETQYF.

This chain joins TRBV7-2 and TRBJ2-7; TCRdb gives TRBD2 as the D gene, but with no DNA this cannot be confirmed. The CDR3 has 18 amino acids. Per germline, CDR1 SGHTA and CDR2 FQGNSA. CDR3 in amino acids: CASSDSLAGGYTSYEQYF.

The chain employs TRBV20-1 and TRBJ2-5; TCRdb picks TRBD1, but there is no DNA to check that call. The CDR3 covers 15 residues. Germline CDR1 and CDR2: DFQATT and SNEGSKA (reference sequence). The CDR3 protein is CSAREPLTGGETQYF.

This chain connects TRBV18 to TRBJ2-3; TCRdb's D gene call, TRBD1, goes unchecked for lack of DNA. This CDR3 contains 16 residues. CDR1 and CDR2 (germline): KGHSH, LQKENI. The chain's CDR3 is CASSPPTGPSTDTQYF.

The gene calls are TRBV14 and TRBJ1-1; TCRdb outputs TRBD1, but without DNA this stays unchecked. The CDR3 loop spans 13 amino acids. Germline assignment: CDR1 SGHDN and CDR2 FVKESK. The CDR3: CASSRDPGGSAFF. Variable domain in full (rest from reference TRBV14 and TRBJ1-1): EAGVTQFPSHSVIEKGQTVTLRCDPISGHDNLYWYRRVMGKEIKFLLHFVKESKQDESGMPNNRFLAERTGGTYSTLKVQPAELEDSGVYFCASSRDPGGSAFFGQGTRLTVV.

The chain links TRBV2 to TRBJ2-7; the TCRdb call, TRBD1, lacks DNA for checking. Germline CDR1 SNHLY, CDR2 FYNNEI. The CDR3 has 18 residues. The CDR3 region is CASSEALGQGAPRDEQYF.

The genes are TRBV7-8 and TRBJ2-7; TCRdb proposes TRBD2, but this gene call is untestable without DNA. CDR1 is SGHVS, CDR2 FQNEAQ, per germline. CDR3 length: 15 residues. CDR3 loop: CASSSNRLETYEQYF. Filled out from reference TRBV7-8 and TRBJ2-7, the complete variable domain reads GAGVSQSPRYKVAKRGQDVALRCDPISGHVSLFWYQQALGQGPEFLTYFQNEAQLDKSGLPSDRFFAERPEGSVSTLKIQRTQQEDSAVYLCASSSNRLETYEQYFGPGTRLTVT.

The rearrangement joins TRBV6-2 or TRBV6-3 to TRBJ2-7. Germline V lookup: CDR1 MNHEY, CDR2 SVGEGT. The CDR3 covers 15 residues. CDR3 loop: CASSLQAGSSYEQYF.

The gene calls are TRBV27 and TRBJ2-5; the D call from TCRdb, TRBD1, cannot be confirmed without DNA. The CDR3 sequence is 15 residues long. Germline V gene data show CDR1 as MNHEY and CDR2 as SMNVEV (reference sequence). CDR3 loop: CASSPSWDYQETQYF.

This rearrangement joins TRBV23-1 to TRBJ2-7; TCRdb names TRBD1, which stays unverified in the absence of DNA. TRBV23-1 is classed as an ORF, of uncertain function. This CDR3 is built from 19 residues. CDR3 loop: CASTHISGTGIIILCEQYF.

The chain joins TRBV10-3 to TRBJ2-7. This CDR3 contains 12 residues. The germline V gene has CDR1 ENHRY and CDR2 SYGVKD. CDR3 amino acids: CAISAGTYEQYF.

The rearrangement links TRBV5-1 to TRBJ2-7. The CDR3 spans 12 residues. Germline CDR1 reads SGHRS; CDR2 reads YFSETQ. The CDR3 protein is CASSGGTYEQYF.

This CDR3 reads CASRSMDGYEQYF. The genes are TRBV12-3 or TRBV12-4 and TRBJ2-7. The CDR3 sequence is 13 residues long.

The chain joins TRBV29-1 to TRBJ2-7; TCRdb outputs TRBD1, but without DNA this stays unchecked. Per the germline V gene, CDR1 is SQVTM and CDR2 is ANQGSEA. The CDR3 covers 11 residues. CDR3 amino acids: CSVDGGYEQYF.

The chain joins TRBV6-6 to TRBJ2-1. The CDR3 has 13 residues. From germline, CDR1 is MNHNY and CDR2 SVGAGI (reference sequence). The CDR3 region is CASSYSGYNEQFF.

The gene calls are TRBV7-8 and TRBJ2-7; TCRdb picks TRBD2, but there is no DNA to check that call. The V gene's germline CDR1 is SGHVS and CDR2 FQNEAQ. The CDR3 sequence is 12 residues long. This CDR3 reads CASSPLAGEQYF. The complete variable domain, with remaining parts taken from reference TRBV7-8 and TRBJ2-7, reads GAGVSQSPRYKVAKRGQDVALRCDPISGHVSLFWYQQALGQGPEFLTYFQNEAQLDKSGLPSDRFFAERPEGSVSTLKIQRTQQEDSAVYLCASSPLAGEQYFGPGTRLTVT.

The CDR3: CASRTASNTEAFF. The chain employs TRBV28 and TRBJ1-1; TCRdb names TRBD1, which stays unverified in the absence of DNA. The CDR3 contains 13 residues. Germline assignment: CDR1 MDHEN and CDR2 SYDVKM.

The chain combines TRBV15 with TRBJ2-3. This CDR3 spans 15 amino acids. The germline V gene has CDR1 LNHNV and CDR2 YYDKDF (reference sequence). The CDR3 is CATSNERTGTDTQYF.

The rearrangement joins TRBV7-8 to TRBJ2-3; TCRdb's D gene call, TRBD1, goes unchecked for lack of DNA. The V gene's germline CDR1 is SGHVS and CDR2 FQNEAQ. The CDR3 has 18 residues. CDR3 amino acids: CASRSGQGADFGTDTQYF.

The V call is TRBV28, the J call TRBJ2-7; TCRdb gives TRBD1 as the D gene, but with no DNA this cannot be confirmed. The germline CDR1 and CDR2 sequences are MDHEN and SYDVKM. The CDR3 has 17 residues. The CDR3 loop reads CASSLLRFSGGVYEQYF.

This rearrangement joins TRBV7-2 to TRBJ2-3; there is no DNA to check the TCRdb D call of TRBD2. The CDR3 sequence is 15 residues long. The germline gives CDR1 SGHTA, CDR2 FQGNSA. This chain's CDR3 is CASSFLVSSTDTQYF.

This chain joins TRBV2 and TRBJ2-7. Germline V gene sequence: CDR1 SNHLY, CDR2 FYNNEI. CDR3 size: 12 residues. The CDR3 here is CASIGRSYEQYF.